This TCR beta chain was documented in a study of cytomegalovirus exposure and HLA in healthy donors. Study-wide results and limits: Association with HLA alleles at 0.05 false discovery rate was found for 15,000 to 20,000 TCR beta sequences in a later analysis. TCR sequences were mostly rare, though some public TCRs occurred in many donors. Upon later analysis, TCR association rates were observed to vary by HLA locus, being highest for DRB1 and lowest for HLA-C.

This clone was counted once. Its antigen is undetermined. Germline lookup yields CDR1 LNHDA and CDR2 SQIVND (reference sequence). The V gene lost 9 bases and the J gene lost 5 bases, with 13 bases spanning the gap. The CDR3 runs 13 residues. Use of 60 Vbeta and 13 Jbeta primers characterized the PCR. In the authors' workflow: An analysis that came later counted 80 million or so unique TCR beta chains, about 10 million shared. TCRdb keeps only in-frame clones here, not all; method: immunoSEQ multiplex PCR. That table gives V, J and clone size, and the DNA gave D and trimming. Of tens of thousands of clones in the sample, 65% were seen once.

V is TRBV19 and J is TRBJ1-4; D is uncertain. The sequenced sample was PBMCs. This TCR was recovered from a woman aged 45-60 years in good health and CMV-seropositive. The CDR3 sequence is CASKLGPNEKLFF. CDR3 in DNA: TGTGCCAGCAAGTTGGGCCCCAATGAAAAACTGTTTTTT.